The sequence of this T cell receptor (beta chain) was determined in a study of cytomegalovirus exposure and HLA in healthy donors. Study outcomes and limitations: Some V segments, TRBV6-2 and TRBV6-3 among them, were indistinguishable and were therefore excluded. Rarity held for most TCR sequences, but there were some public TCRs that occurred in many donors.

Of note for this clone: What it binds is not known.

PCR involved 60 Vbeta and 13 Jbeta primers. Only in-frame clones appear in the TCRdb table, and some are missing; sequencing was by immunoSEQ multiplex PCR. The sample holds about 130,000 clones. Germline assignment: CDR1 SGHTA and CDR2 FQGNSA. The junction had 5 bases not matched to a gene; V was cut back by 4 bases and J by 3 bases. The CDR3 covers 15 residues. The V call is TRBV7-2, the J call TRBJ1-4; TRBD1 matches at 7 bases. What was sequenced was PBMCs. The receptor was derived from a man aged 25-40 years in good health and CMV-seronegative. CDR3 protein: CASSSQTGPNEKLFF. The CDR3 bases are TGTGCCAGCAGCTCACAGACAGGGCCTAATGAAAAACTGTTTTTT.